This is a list of T cell receptor beta chains from one sample in a study of spatial heterogeneity in lung cancer. Via MiXCR, TCRdb re-called the 5' RACE reads, giving one row per CDR3 protein. The sample yields about 4,400 distinct CDR3 sequences, 8.3% seen once. Material: lung tumor tissue, obtained at surgery. The receptors here all came from a male donor with early-stage non-small cell lung cancer. The CDR3 runs from the conserved cysteine through the conserved F or W. Each record gives: J gene, D gene, V gene, clone size, CDR3 protein, CDR3 DNA. A D gene is named only where the DNA matches it firmly. Size is omitted from some rows. Given values are once, few, many or a class for expanded clones.

TRBJ2-7 | . | TRBV7-3 | few | CASSLGRGNEQYF | TGTGCCAGCAGCCTAGGTCGGGGGAACGAGCAGTACTTC
TRBJ2-5 | . | TRBV5-1 | many | CASSYFRGETQYF | TGCGCCAGCAGCTATTTTCGCGGAGAGACCCAGTACTTC
TRBJ2-3 | TRBD2 | TRBV7-2 | medium-sized | CASRLMGLAGGIGTQYF | TGTGCCAGCAGACTTATGGGACTAGCGGGGGGAATAGGAACGCAGTATTTT
TRBJ2-3 | . | TRBV6-2/TRBV6-3 | medium-sized | CASSRVSSTQYF | TGTGCCAGCAGTCGCGTGTCCTCGACGCAGTATTTT
TRBJ1-2 | TRBD1 | TRBV20-1 | few | CSASPGQGDGYTF | TGCAGTGCTAGTCCGGGACAGGGAGACGGCTACACCTTC
TRBJ2-5 | TRBD2 | TRBV7-3 | medium-sized | CASSLIAGGQETQYF | TGTGCCAGCAGCCTCATAGCGGGGGGTCAAGAGACCCAGTACTTC
TRBJ2-2 | TRBD1 | TRBV3-1 | . | CASSHWTGANTGELFF | TGTGCCAGCAGCCACTGGACAGGGGCGAACACCGGGGAGCTGTTTTTT
TRBJ2-3 | TRBD2 | TRBV6-1 | . | CASSDGRDPSTDTQYF | TGTGCCAGCAGTGATGGGAGGGATCCTAGCACAGATACGCAGTATTTT
TRBJ2-5 | TRBD2 | TRBV5-1 | medium-sized | CASSSAGLAGGQETQYF | TGCGCCAGCAGCTCCGCGGGACTAGCGGGAGGGCAAGAGACCCAGTACTTC
TRBJ2-7 | TRBD1 | TRBV7-2 | medium-sized | CASSFYRGAYEQYF | TGTGCCAGCAGCTTCTACAGGGGAGCGTACGAGCAGTACTTC
TRBJ1-2 | TRBD1 | TRBV6-6 | many | CASRTPGQGYGYTF | TGTGCCAGCAGAACCCCGGGACAGGGATATGGCTACACCTTC
TRBJ2-5 | TRBD1 | TRBV28 | . | CASSRTGAETQYF | TGTGCCAGCAGTCGGACAGGGGCAGAGACCCAGTACTTC
TRBJ2-2 | TRBD2 | TRBV29-1 | medium-sized | CSVSGLATANTGELFF | TGCAGCGTTTCGGGACTAGCAACCGCAAACACCGGGGAGCTGTTTTTT
TRBJ1-2 | . | TRBV7-9 | medium-sized | CASSPREAIYTF | TGTGCCAGCAGCCCCCGGGAGGCAATTTACACCTTC
TRBJ2-1 | . | TRBV7-2 | medium-sized | CASSPVLGIDEQFF | TGTGCCAGCAGCCCAGTCCTTGGGATAGATGAGCAGTTCTTC
TRBJ2-3 | . | TRBV9 | medium-sized | CASSVEGGAQYF | TGTGCCAGCAGCGTAGAAGGGGGGGCGCAGTATTTT
TRBJ2-5 | TRBD1 | TRBV6-6 | large | CASINRGHHQETQYF | TGTGCCAGCATTAACAGGGGGCACCACCAAGAGACCCAGTACTTC
TRBJ2-6 | . | TRBV5-1 | . | CASSTRPGNSGANVLTF | TGCGCCAGCAGCACCCGACCCGGTAACTCTGGGGCCAACGTCCTGACTTTC
TRBJ2-3 | TRBD2 | TRBV19 | many | CASSLFSTSPREHTQYF | TGTGCCAGTTCATTATTCTCGACTAGCCCCCGCGAACATACGCAGTATTTT
TRBJ2-7 | . | TRBV20-1 | . | CSARKGPISYEQYF | TGCAGTGCTAGAAAGGGACCGATCTCCTACGAGCAGTACTTC
TRBJ2-3 | TRBD2 | TRBV7-2 | medium-sized | CASSLASGGWTDTQYF | TGTGCCAGCAGCTTAGCTAGCGGGGGATGGACAGATACGCAGTATTTT
TRBJ1-1 | . | TRBV28 | . | CASSTTGTEAFF | TGTGCCAGCAGTACCACTGGCACTGAAGCTTTCTTT
TRBJ2-7 | TRBD2 | TRBV20-1 | medium-sized | CSAPSGGRSYEQYF | TGCAGTGCGCCTAGCGGGGGGAGGTCCTACGAGCAGTACTTC